This T cell receptor beta chain was obtained from a study of cytomegalovirus exposure and HLA in healthy donors. General observations from the study: According to the study, 150 to 200 TCR beta chains were cytomegalovirus-associated.

Comment on this clone: What it recognizes is unknown.

This PCR relied on a set of 60 Vbeta primers and 13 Jbeta primers. Sequencing was performed with immunoSEQ multiplex PCR; in TCRdb, only in-frame clones are kept and a portion is missing. Here the sample spans over 150,000 clones, over 75% being singletons. CDR1 and CDR2 from the germline V gene are SGHRS and YFSETQ. V was clipped by 0 bases and J by 1 base, with 7 bases between them. CDR3 length equals 14 residues. The TCR sequence derives from a woman in her 30s in good health and CMV-seronegative. The sequenced sample was PBMCs. V gene TRBV5-1 combines with J gene TRBJ1-1; D remains ambiguous. Here the CDR3 reads CASSLAAGNTEAFF. The CDR3 nucleotides read TGCGCCAGCAGCTTGGCCGCAGGGAACACTGAAGCTTTCTTT.